A single sample is the source of the 17 T cell receptor beta chains below, sequenced in a study of blood T cell repertoires in COVID-19. The repertoire was sequenced with immunoSEQ multiplex PCR; TCRdb's copy has only in-frame clones and lacks some. The table includes about 240,000 clones, more than 75% detected once. The sample taken for sequencing was peripheral blood. The receptor set was obtained from a man older than 75 with acute or convalescent COVID-19.

The chain's CDR3 is CASSLEGVGTDTQYF. For the CDR3, the DNA is TGCGCCAGCAGCTTGGAAGGGGTAGGAACAGATACGCAGTATTTT. The gene calls are TRBV5-1 and TRBJ2-3, with D maybe TRBD1 (5 bases). Trimming cost V 0 bases and J 3 bases, with 11 bases left between them. Germline assignment: CDR1 SGHRS and CDR2 YFSETQ. The CDR3 totals 15 residues.

This chain joins TRBV6-2 or TRBV6-3 and TRBJ1-1; 8 bases fit TRBD1. The CDR3 loop spans 17 amino acids. Germline V gene data show CDR1 as MNHEY and CDR2 as SVGEGT. Unmatched junction bases numbered 21, after V lost 4 bases and J lost 11 bases. In DNA, the CDR3 is TGTGCCAGCAGTTCCCTTTCCTCACGGACAGGGACCCAAAAGGCTTTCTTT. It encodes CASSSLSSRTGTQKAFF.

The chain is built from TRBV24-1 and TRBJ2-3; D might be TRBD1 (5 bases). The V gene lost 5 bases and the J gene lost 0 bases, with 14 bases spanning the gap. Germline-derived CDR1 and CDR2 are KGHDR and SFDVKD. This CDR3 comprises 16 residues. CDR3 sequence (DNA): TGTGCCACCAGTGTAGGGGCAGGAGTTAGCACAGATACGCAGTATTTT. It is translated as CATSVGAGVSTDTQYF.

The rearrangement uses TRBV6-5 and TRBJ2-5; TRBD2 might be the D (7 bases). This CDR3 contains 13 residues. V shed 6 bases and J shed 4 bases, with 12 bases lying between them. The germline V gene encodes CDR1 MNHEY and CDR2 SVGAGI. CDR3 nucleotide sequence: TGTGCCAGCAGGGTTAGGGGGGGAGAGACCCAGTACTTC. Translation gives CASRVRGGETQYF.

The chain is built from TRBV27 and TRBJ2-7; 8 positions match TRBD2. The V gene's germline CDR1 is MNHEY and CDR2 SMNVEV (reference sequence). With 0 bases clipped from V and 5 bases from J, the junction kept 9 bases outside the gene matches. There are 16 residues in the CDR3. CDR3 DNA: TGTGCCAGCAGTTTATCTTTAGCGGGGCTCGGGGACGAGCAGTACTTC. Translation: CASSLSLAGLGDEQYF.

This chain connects TRBV27 to TRBJ2-7, with 8 bases matching TRBD2. CDR1 MNHEY and CDR2 SMNVEV come from the germline V gene (reference sequence). CDR3 length equals 14 residues. The junction had 6 bases not matched to a gene; V was cut back by 6 bases and J by 2 bases. The CDR3 DNA follows: TGTGCCAGCAGATTAGCGGGATCGGCCTACGAGCAGTACTTC. The encoded protein is CASRLAGSAYEQYF.

The chain has TRBV7-9 and TRBJ1-1; D gene unclear. Germline assignment: CDR1 SEHNR and CDR2 FQNEAQ (reference sequence). CDR3 length equals 15 residues. Trimming removed 3 bases at V and 0 bases at J, with 11 bases between. Here the CDR3 reads CASSFLTGMNTEAFF. In nucleotides, the CDR3 is TGTGCCAGCAGCTTCTTAACCGGGATGAACACTGAAGCTTTCTTT.

As DNA, the CDR3 is TGTGCCAGCAGCCCCCGGGGGGCGGGAGGCCCCAATACGCAGTATTTT. This codes for CASSPRGAGGPNTQYF. The gene calls are TRBV11-2 and TRBJ2-3; 8 nucleotides match TRBD2. In germline, CDR1 is SGHAT, CDR2 FQNNGV. The CDR3 extends over 16 amino acids. V lost 5 bases and J lost 7; bases outside the gene matches: 14.

CDR3 in amino acids: CASSLYDSATEAFF. CDR3 in DNA: TGTGCCAGCAGCTTATACGACTCGGCCACTGAAGCTTTCTTT. V and J are TRBV7-2 and TRBJ1-1; D uncertain. The ends were cut back, 2 bases at V and 4 bases at J, with 11 bases in the middle. The CDR3 loop spans 14 amino acids. CDR1 and CDR2 (germline): SGHTA, FQGNSA.

The chain couples TRBV10-3 to TRBJ2-3, with TRBD2 matching over 7 bases. The germline V gene encodes CDR1 ENHRY and CDR2 SYGVKD. The CDR3 is 15 amino acids. With 7 bases clipped from V and 2 bases from J, the junction kept 9 bases outside the gene matches. The CDR3 nucleotides read TGTGCCATCACCCGGACGGGGGGTGACACAGATACGCAGTATTTT. Its protein product is CAITRTGGDTDTQYF.

The chain couples TRBV20-1 to TRBJ2-4; D possibly matches TRBD1 or TRBD2 (6 bases each). From germline, CDR1 is DFQATT and CDR2 SNEGSKA (reference sequence). Trimming took off 3 bases at V and 0 bases at J, with 9 bases between the two ends. CDR3 length: 14 residues. CDR3 in DNA: TGCAGTGCTAGTGGGGGGCTAGCCAAAAACATTCAGTACTTC. It is translated as CSASGGLAKNIQYF.

For the CDR3, the DNA is TGTGCCAGCAGAGGGACAGGGGTTGTTAATGAGCAGTTCTTC. The encoded protein is CASRGTGVVNEQFF. The chain carries TRBV25-1 and TRBJ2-1; the match to TRBD1 covers 10 bases. The CDR3 consists of 14 residues. Germline V lookup: CDR1 MGHDK, CDR2 SYGVNS. Unmatched junction bases numbered 6, after V lost 6 bases and J lost 7 bases.

This clone has a handful of counts. The J gene is TRBJ2-5, the V gene TRBV7-9; TRBD1 is a possible D gene (6 bases). V was trimmed by 1 base and J by 4 bases, leaving 13 bases between them. The CDR3 totals 15 residues. Germline V gives CDR1 SEHNR, CDR2 FQNEAQ (reference sequence). CDR3 region: CASSLEGHVRETQYF. Here the CDR3 DNA reads TGTGCCAGCAGCTTAGAGGGACACGTACGAGAGACCCAGTACTTC. Looking up the rest from reference TRBV7-9 and TRBJ2-5 gives the full variable domain: DTGVSQNPRHKITKRGQNVTFRCDPISEHNRLYWYRQTLGQGPEFLTYFQNEAQLEKSRLLSDRFSAERPKGSFSTLEIQRTEQGDSAMYLCASSLEGHVRETQYFGPGTRLLVL.

V usage is TRBV29-1 and J usage is TRBJ2-1; 8 positions agree with TRBD2. Germline CDR1 and CDR2: SQVTM and ANQGSEA. With V trimmed by 4 bases and J by 7 bases, 15 bases remained unmatched. CDR3 length: 16 residues. The CDR3 loop reads CSVVQALGRAGNEQFF. DNA for the CDR3: TGCAGCGTTGTTCAGGCGCTCGGGAGGGCGGGGAATGAGCAGTTCTTC.

This clone appeared once. The chain couples TRBV6-5 to TRBJ2-7; TRBD1 matches at 9 bases. The trim removed 8 bases at V and 7 bases at J, leaving 9 bases unmatched. Germline V lookup: CDR1 MNHEY, CDR2 SVGAGI. This CDR3 is built from 13 residues. The CDR3 coding sequence is TGTGCCAGCGCCGGGACAGGGAATCGGGAGCAGTACTTC. Translation gives CASAGTGNREQYF.

The V and J genes are TRBV15 and TRBJ1-2; 12 nucleotides agree with TRBD1. CDR1 LNHNV and CDR2 YYDKDF come from the germline V gene (reference sequence). This CDR3 is 18 amino acids long. V shed 5 bases, J shed 5 bases, and the junction held 15 bases outside the gene matches. CDR3 sequence reads: CATSPGDRGRVGNYGYTF. DNA of the CDR3: TGTGCCACCAGCCCCGGGGACAGGGGGCGTGTTGGAAATTATGGCTACACCTTC.

The chain carries TRBV19 and TRBJ1-6; D is uncertain. The CDR3 has 14 amino acids. From germline, CDR1 is LNHDA and CDR2 SQIVND (reference sequence). Trimming shortened V by 3 bases and J by 7 bases, and 10 bases separated the two germline ends. CDR3 sequence (DNA): TGTGCCAGTAGTATTGCTGGGGAGAATTCACCCCTCCACTTT. This translates into CASSIAGENSPLHF.